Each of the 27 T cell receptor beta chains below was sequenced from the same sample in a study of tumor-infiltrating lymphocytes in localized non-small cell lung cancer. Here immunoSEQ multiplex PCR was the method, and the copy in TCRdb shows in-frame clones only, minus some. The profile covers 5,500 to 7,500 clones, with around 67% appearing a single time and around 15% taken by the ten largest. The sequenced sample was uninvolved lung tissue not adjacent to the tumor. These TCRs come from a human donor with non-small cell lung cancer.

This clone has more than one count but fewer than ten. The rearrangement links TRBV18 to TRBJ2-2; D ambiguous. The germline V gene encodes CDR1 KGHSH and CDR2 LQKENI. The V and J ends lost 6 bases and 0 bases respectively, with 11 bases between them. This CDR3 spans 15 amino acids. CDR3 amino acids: CASSLGPSNTGELFF. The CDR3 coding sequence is TGTGCCAGCTCCTTAGGACCTTCGAACACCGGGGAGCTGTTTTTT. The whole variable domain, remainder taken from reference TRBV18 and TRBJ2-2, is NAGVMQNPRHLVRRRGQEARLRCSPMKGHSHVYWYRQLPEEGLKFMVYLQKENIIDESGMPKERFSAEFPKEGPSILRIQQVVRGDSAAYFCASSLGPSNTGELFFGEGSRLTVL.

The CDR3 reads CAFGGGNYGYTF. CDR3 bases: TGTGCCTTCGGGGGAGGGAACTATGGCTACACCTTC. The rearrangement links TRBV30 to TRBJ1-2; D might be TRBD1 (5 bases). The V gene's germline CDR1 is GTSNPN and CDR2 SVGIG (reference sequence). Trimming took off 7 bases at V and 2 bases at J, with 11 bases between the two ends. CDR3 length: 12 amino acids.

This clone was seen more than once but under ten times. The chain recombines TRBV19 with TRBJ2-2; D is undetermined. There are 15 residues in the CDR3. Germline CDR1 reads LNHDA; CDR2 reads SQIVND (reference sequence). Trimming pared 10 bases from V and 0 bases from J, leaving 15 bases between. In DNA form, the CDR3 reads TGTGCCATTCAAAAGACCGCTTCGAACACCGGGGAGCTGTTTTTT. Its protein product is CAIQKTASNTGELFF.

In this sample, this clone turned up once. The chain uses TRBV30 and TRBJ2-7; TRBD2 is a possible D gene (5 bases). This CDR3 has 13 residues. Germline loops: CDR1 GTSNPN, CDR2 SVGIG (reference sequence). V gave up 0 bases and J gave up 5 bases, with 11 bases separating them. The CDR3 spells CAWSVGSYHEQYF. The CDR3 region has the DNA TGTGCCTGGAGTGTAGGGAGTTATCACGAGCAGTACTTC. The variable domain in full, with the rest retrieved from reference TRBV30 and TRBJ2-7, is SQTIHQWPATLVQPVGSPLSLECTVEGTSNPNLYWYRQAAGRGLQLLFYSVGIGQISSEVPQNLSASRPQDRQFILSSKKLLLSDSGFYLCAWSVGSYHEQYFGPGTRLTVT.

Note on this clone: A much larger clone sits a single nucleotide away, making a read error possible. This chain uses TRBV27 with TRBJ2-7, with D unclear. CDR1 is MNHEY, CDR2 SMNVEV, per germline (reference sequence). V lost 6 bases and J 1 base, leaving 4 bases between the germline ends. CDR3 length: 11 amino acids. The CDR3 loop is CASSYSYEQYF. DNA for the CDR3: TGTGCCAGCAGCTATTCCTACGAGCAGTACTTC.

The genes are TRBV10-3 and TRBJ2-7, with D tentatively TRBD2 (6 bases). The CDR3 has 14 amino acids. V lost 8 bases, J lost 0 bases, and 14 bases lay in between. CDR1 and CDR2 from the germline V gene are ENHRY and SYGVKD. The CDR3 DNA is TGTGCCATCGCTGCGGGACCGAGCTCCTACGAGCAGTACTTC. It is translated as CAIAAGPSSYEQYF.

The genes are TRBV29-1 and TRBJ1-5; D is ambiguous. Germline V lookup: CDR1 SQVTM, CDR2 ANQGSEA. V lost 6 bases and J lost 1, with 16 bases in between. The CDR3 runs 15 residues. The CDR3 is CSVSGGPTSNQPQHF. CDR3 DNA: TGCAGCGTATCAGGTGGCCCCACAAGCAATCAGCCCCAGCATTTT.

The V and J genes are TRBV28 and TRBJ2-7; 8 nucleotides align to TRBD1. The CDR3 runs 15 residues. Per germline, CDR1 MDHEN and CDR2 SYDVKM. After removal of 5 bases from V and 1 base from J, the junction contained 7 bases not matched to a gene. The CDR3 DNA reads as TGTGCCAGCAGTAGATCTCGACAGGGGTCCTACGAGCAGTACTTC. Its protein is CASSRSRQGSYEQYF.

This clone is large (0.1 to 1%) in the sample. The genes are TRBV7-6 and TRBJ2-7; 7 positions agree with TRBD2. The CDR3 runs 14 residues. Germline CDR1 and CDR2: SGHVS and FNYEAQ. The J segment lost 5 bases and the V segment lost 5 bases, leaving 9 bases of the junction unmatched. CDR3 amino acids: CASSQDGTIDEQYF. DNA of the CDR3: TGTGCCAGCAGCCAAGACGGGACTATCGACGAGCAGTACTTC.

CDR3 coding DNA: TGTGCCAGCAGTTCCGGAGCGGGAGACCCAGATACGCAGTATTTT. The encoded protein is CASSSGAGDPDTQYF. The rearrangement joins TRBV28 to TRBJ2-3, with 8 nucleotides matching TRBD2. This CDR3 spans 15 amino acids. The V segment lost 4 bases and the J segment 4 bases; nucleotides outside the gene matches: 7. Germline loops: CDR1 MDHEN, CDR2 SYDVKM.

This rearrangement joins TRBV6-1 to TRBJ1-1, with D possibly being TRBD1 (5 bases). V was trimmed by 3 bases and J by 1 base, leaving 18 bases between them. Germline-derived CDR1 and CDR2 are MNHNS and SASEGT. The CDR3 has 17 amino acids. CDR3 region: CASSDLGVAGPNTEAFF. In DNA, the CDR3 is TGTGCCAGCAGTGACTTGGGTGTCGCGGGGCCGAACACTGAAGCTTTCTTT.

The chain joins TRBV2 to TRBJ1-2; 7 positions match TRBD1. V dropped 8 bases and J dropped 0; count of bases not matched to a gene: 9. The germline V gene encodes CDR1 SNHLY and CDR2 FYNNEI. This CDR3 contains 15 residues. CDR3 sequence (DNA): TGTGCCAGCCGAGACAGGGCCCTTACTAACTATGGCTACACCTTC. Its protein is CASRDRALTNYGYTF.

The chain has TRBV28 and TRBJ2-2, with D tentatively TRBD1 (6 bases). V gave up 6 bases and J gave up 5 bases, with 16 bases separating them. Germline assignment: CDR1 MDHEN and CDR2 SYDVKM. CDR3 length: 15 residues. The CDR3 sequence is CASSPLSQGTGELFF. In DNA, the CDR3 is TGTGCCAGCAGCCCCTTATCTCAGGGGACCGGGGAGCTGTTTTTT.

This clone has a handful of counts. The CDR3 DNA reads as TGTGCCAGCAGCGGGGGCGCGGGGGCCAACGTCCTGACTTTC. This gives the protein CASSGGAGANVLTF. J is TRBJ2-6 and V is TRBV7-2; a weak D match, TRBD1 (6 bases). The germline V gene encodes CDR1 SGHTA and CDR2 FQGNSA. Trimming removed 5 bases at V and 4 bases at J, with 9 bases between. The CDR3 runs to 14 residues. The full variable domain, completed using reference TRBV7-2 and TRBJ2-6, is GAGVSQSPSNKVTEKGKDVELRCDPISGHTALYWYRQSLGQGLEFLIYFQGNSAPDKSGLPSDRFSAERTGGSVSTLTIQRTQQEDSAVYLCASSGGAGANVLTFGAGSRLTVL.

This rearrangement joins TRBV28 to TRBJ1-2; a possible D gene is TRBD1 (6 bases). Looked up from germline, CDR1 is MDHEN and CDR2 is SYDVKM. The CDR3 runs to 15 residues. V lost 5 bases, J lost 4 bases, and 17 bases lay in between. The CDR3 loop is CASSVAGVFGYGYTF. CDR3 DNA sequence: TGTGCCAGCAGTGTCGCAGGGGTATTTGGCTATGGCTACACCTTC.

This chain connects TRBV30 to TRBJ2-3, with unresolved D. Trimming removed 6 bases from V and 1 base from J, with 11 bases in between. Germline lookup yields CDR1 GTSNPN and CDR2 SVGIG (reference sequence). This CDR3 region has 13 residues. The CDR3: CACRLKGTDTQYF. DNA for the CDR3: TGTGCCTGCCGGCTTAAAGGCACAGATACGCAGTATTTT.

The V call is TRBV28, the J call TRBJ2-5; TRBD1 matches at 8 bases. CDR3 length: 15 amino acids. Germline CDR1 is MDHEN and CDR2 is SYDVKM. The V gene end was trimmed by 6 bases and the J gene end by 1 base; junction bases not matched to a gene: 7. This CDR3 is CASSARQGRQETQYF. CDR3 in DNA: TGTGCCAGCAGCGCCCGACAGGGGCGCCAAGAGACCCAGTACTTC.

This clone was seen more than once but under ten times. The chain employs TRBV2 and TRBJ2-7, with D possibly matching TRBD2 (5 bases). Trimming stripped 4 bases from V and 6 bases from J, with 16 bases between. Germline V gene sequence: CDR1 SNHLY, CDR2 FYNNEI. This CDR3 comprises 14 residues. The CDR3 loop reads CASSVDLGPPEQYF. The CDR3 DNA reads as TGTGCCAGCAGTGTGGACTTAGGCCCCCCCGAGCAGTACTTC. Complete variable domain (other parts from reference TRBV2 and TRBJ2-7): EPEVTQTPSHQVTQMGQEVILRCVPISNHLYFYWYRQILGQKVEFLVSFYNNEISEKSEIFDDQFSVERPDGSNFTLKIRSTKLEDSAMYFCASSVDLGPPEQYFGPGTRLTVT.

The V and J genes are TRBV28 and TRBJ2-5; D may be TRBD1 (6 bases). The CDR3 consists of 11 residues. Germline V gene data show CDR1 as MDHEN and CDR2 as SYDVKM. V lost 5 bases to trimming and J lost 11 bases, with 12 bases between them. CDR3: CASSLRQEQYF. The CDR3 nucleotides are TGTGCCAGCAGTCTGAGACAGGAGCAGTACTTC.

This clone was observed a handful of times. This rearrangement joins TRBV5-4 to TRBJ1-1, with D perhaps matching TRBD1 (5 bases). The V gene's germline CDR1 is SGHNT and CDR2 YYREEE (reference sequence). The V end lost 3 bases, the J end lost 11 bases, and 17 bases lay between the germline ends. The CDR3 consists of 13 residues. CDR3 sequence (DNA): TGTGCCAGCAGCTCCGGACTTGGAAAGGGGGCTTTCTTT. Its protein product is CASSSGLGKGAFF.

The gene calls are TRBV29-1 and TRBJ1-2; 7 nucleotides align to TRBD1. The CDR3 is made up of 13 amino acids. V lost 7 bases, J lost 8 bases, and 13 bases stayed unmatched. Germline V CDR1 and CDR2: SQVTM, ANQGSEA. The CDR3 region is CSAVPTGTVGYTF. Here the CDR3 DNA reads TGCAGCGCCGTCCCGACCGGGACAGTCGGCTACACCTTC. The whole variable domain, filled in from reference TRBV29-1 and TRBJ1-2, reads SAVISQKPSRDICQRGTSLTIQCQVDSQVTMMFWYRQQPGQSLTLIATANQGSEATYESGFVIDKFPISRPNLTFSTLTVSNMSPEDSSIYLCSAVPTGTVGYTFGSGTRLTVV.

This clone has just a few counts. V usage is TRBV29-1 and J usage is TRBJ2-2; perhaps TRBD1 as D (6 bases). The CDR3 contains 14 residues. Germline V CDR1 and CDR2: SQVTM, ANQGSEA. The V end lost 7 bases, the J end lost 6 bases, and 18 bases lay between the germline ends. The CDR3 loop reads CSASQGWSSGELFF. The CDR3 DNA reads TGCAGCGCTTCACAGGGTTGGTCTTCCGGGGAGCTGTTTTTT.

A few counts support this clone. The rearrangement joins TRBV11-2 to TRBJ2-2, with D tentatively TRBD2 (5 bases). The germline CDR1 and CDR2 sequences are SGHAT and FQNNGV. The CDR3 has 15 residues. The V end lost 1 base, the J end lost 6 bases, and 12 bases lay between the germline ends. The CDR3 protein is CASSLGSGYPGELFF. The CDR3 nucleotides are TGTGCCAGCAGCTTAGGGTCGGGGTATCCCGGGGAGCTGTTTTTT.

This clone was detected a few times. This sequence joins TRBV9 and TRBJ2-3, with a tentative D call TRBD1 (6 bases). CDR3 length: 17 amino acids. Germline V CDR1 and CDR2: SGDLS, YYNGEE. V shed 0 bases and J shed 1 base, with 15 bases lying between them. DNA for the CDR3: TGTGCCAGCAGCGTAGCTTTAGGGGGAATTGGCACAGATACGCAGTATTTT. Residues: CASSVALGGIGTDTQYF.

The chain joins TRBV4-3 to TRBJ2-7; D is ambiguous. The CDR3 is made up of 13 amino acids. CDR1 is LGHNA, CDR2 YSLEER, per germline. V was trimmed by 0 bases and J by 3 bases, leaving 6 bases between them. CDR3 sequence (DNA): TGCGCCAGCAGCCAAGACGTAGACTACGAGCAGTACTTC. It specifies CASSQDVDYEQYF.

The CDR3 reads CASSFGVIEAFF. The CDR3 coding sequence is TGTGCCAGCAGCTTTGGGGTTATTGAAGCTTTCTTT. The V gene is TRBV11-2, the J gene TRBJ1-1; D ambiguous. Trimming took off 3 bases at V and 7 bases at J, with 9 bases between the two ends. CDR3 length equals 12 residues. Germline lookup yields CDR1 SGHAT and CDR2 FQNNGV.

As DNA, the CDR3 is TGTGCCAGCAGTACCCCCTCCAACCCCAATGAGCAGTTCTTC. It translates to CASSTPSNPNEQFF. The V gene is TRBV27, the J gene TRBJ2-1; no clear D. Germline CDR1 reads MNHEY; CDR2 reads SMNVEV (reference sequence). Trimming pared 5 bases from V and 6 bases from J, leaving 14 bases between. This CDR3 is 14 amino acids long.